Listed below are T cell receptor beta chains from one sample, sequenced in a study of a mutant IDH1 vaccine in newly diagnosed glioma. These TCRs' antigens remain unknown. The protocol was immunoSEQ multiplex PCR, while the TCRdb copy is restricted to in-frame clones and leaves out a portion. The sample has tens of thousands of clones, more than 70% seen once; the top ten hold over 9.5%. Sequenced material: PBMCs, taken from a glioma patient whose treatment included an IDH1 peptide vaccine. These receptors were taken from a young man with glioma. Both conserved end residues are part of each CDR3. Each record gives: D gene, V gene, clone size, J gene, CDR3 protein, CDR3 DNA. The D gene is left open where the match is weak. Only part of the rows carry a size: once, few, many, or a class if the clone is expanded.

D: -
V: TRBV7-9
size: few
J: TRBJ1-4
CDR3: CASSLGGVAPGEKLFF
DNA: TGTGCCAGCAGCTTAGGGGGGGTGGCCCCTGGTGAAAAACTGTTTTTT

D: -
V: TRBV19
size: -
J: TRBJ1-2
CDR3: CASSMDYGYTF
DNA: TGTGCCAGTAGTATGGACTATGGCTACACCTTC

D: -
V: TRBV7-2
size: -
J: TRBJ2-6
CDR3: CASSPQVSGANVLTF
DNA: TGTGCCAGCAGCCCGCAGGTCTCTGGGGCCAACGTCCTGACTTTC

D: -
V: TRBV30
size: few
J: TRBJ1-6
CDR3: CAWSEDSNSPLHF
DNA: TGTGCCTGGAGTGAGGACAGCAATTCACCCCTCCACTTT

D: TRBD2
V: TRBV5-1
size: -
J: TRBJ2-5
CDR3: CASSPGLAVQETQYF
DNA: TGCGCCAGCAGCCCCGGACTAGCGGTACAAGAGACCCAGTACTTC

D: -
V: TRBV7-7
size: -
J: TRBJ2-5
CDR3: CASSLSGGVRETQYF
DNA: TGTGCTAGCAGCTTAAGTGGGGGCGTGAGAGAGACCCAGTACTTC

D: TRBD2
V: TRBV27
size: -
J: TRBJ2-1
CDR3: CASSLAGLVTIEQFF
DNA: TGTGCCAGCAGTTTGGCTGGACTAGTAACTATTGAGCAGTTCTTC

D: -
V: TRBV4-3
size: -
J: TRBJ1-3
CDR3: CASSQSLSSGNTIYF
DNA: TGCGCCAGCAGCCAGTCTTTGAGCTCTGGAAACACCATATATTTT

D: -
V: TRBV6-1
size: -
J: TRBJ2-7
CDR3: CASSSPQGYEQYF
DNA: TGTGCCAGCAGTTCACCACAGGGCTACGAGCAGTACTTC

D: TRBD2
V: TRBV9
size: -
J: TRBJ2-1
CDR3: CASSVDPGGHEQFF
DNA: TGTGCCAGCAGCGTAGATCCGGGAGGGCATGAGCAGTTCTTC

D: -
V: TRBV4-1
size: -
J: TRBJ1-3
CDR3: CASSLLWGSGNTIYF
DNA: TGCGCCAGCAGCCTCCTATGGGGGTCTGGAAACACCATATATTTT

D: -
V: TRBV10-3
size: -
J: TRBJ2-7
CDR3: CAISSGPGEIEQYF
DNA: TGTGCCATCAGTTCCGGGCCTGGTGAAATTGAGCAGTACTTC

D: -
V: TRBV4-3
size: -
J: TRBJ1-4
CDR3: CASSPHPGTNEKLFF
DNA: TGCGCCAGCAGCCCCCATCCAGGGACGAATGAAAAACTGTTTTTT

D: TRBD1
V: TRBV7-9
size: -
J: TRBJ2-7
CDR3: CASSSRDRGPYEQYF
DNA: TGTGCCAGCAGCTCCCGGGACAGGGGGCCCTACGAGCAGTACTTC

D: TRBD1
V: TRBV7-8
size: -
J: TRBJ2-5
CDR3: CASSQGEETQYF
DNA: TGTGCCAGCAGCCAGGGGGAGGAGACCCAGTACTTC

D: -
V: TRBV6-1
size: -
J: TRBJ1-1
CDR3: CASSEATPMNTEAFF
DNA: TGTGCCAGCAGTGAAGCGACGCCGATGAACACTGAAGCTTTCTTT

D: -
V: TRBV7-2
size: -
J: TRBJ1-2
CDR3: CASSPPGNYGYTF
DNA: TGTGCCAGCAGCCCCCCGGGGAACTATGGCTACACCTTC

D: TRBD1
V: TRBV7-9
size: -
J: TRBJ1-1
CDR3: CASSFRQGYTEAFF
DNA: TGTGCCAGCAGCTTCCGACAGGGTTACACTGAAGCTTTCTTT

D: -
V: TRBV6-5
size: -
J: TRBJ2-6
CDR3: CASSLTNSGANVLTF
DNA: TGTGCCAGCAGTCTCACGAACTCTGGGGCCAACGTCCTGACTTTC

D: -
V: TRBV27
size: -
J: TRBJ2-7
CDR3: CASSSSSTGYEQYF
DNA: TGTGCCAGCAGTTCATCGTCGACAGGCTACGAGCAGTACTTC

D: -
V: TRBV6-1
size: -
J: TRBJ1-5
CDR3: CASSELAGSNQPQHF
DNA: TGTGCCAGCAGTGAATTAGCAGGGAGCAATCAGCCCCAGCATTTT

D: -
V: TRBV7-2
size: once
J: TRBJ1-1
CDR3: CASSPPGDRSAEAFF
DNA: TGTGCCAGCAGCCCCCCCGGTGATAGGAGCGCTGAAGCTTTCTTT

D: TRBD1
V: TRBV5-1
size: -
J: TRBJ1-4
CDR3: CASSHGQGGEKLFF
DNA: TGCGCCAGCAGCCACGGACAGGGTGGGGAAAAACTGTTTTTT

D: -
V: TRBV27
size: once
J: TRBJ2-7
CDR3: CASSLVSHETGFEKPHPIRYEQYF
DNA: TGTGCCAGCAGTCTGGTATCTCACGAAACAGGGTTCGAAAAACCCCACCCGATCAGGTACGAGCAGTACTTC